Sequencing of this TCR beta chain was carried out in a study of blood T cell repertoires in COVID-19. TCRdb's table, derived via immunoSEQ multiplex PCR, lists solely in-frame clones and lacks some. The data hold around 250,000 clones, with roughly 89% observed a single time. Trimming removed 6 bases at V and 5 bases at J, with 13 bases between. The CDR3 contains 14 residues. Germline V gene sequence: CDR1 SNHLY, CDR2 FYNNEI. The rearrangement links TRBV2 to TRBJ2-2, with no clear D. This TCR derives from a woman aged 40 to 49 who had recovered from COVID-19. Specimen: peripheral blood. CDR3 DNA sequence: TGTGCCAGCAGCAGTACCCCGAGGACCGGGGAGCTGTTTTTT. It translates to CASSSTPRTGELFF. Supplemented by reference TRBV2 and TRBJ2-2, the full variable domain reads EPEVTQTPSHQVTQMGQEVILRCVPISNHLYFYWYRQILGQKVEFLVSFYNNEISEKSEIFDDQFSVERPDGSNFTLKIRSTKLEDSAMYFCASSSTPRTGELFFGEGSRLTVL.